The 23 T cell receptor beta chains below were found in one sample sequenced in a study of cytomegalovirus exposure and HLA in healthy donors. The PCR was carried out with 60 Vbeta primers and 13 Jbeta primers. Sequenced by immunoSEQ multiplex PCR; TCRdb stores in-frame clones only, minus some. This repertoire shows 90,000 to 120,000 clones, around 82% found once; its top ten account for roughly 1.9%. The sequencing input was PBMCs. These receptors originate from a middle-aged woman in good health and CMV-seronegative.

The chain uses TRBV28 and TRBJ2-7, with D possibly being TRBD2 (5 bases). The germline V and J ends were trimmed by 7 bases and 3 bases, with 13 bases remaining between them. Per the germline V gene, CDR1 is MDHEN and CDR2 is SYDVKM. CDR3 length: 13 residues. CDR3 protein: CASKLDSYYEQYF. The CDR3 DNA sequence: TGTGCCAGCAAGTTGGACTCCTACTACGAGCAGTACTTC.

The chain is built from TRBV9 and TRBJ2-3, with 10 bases identical to TRBD2. The V segment lost 4 bases and the J segment 3 bases; nucleotides outside the gene matches: 20. CDR1 and CDR2 from the germline V gene are SGDLS and YYNGEE. The length of the CDR3 is 20 residues. CDR3 sequence reads: CASSSPDLAGEAVGTDTQYF. The CDR3 DNA reads TGTGCCAGCAGCTCCCCTGACCTAGCGGGAGAGGCTGTGGGAACAGATACGCAGTATTTT. The variable domain in full, completed from reference TRBV9 and TRBJ2-3, reads DSGVTQTPKHLITATGQRVTLRCSPRSGDLSVYWYQQSLDQGLQFLIQYYNGEERAKGNILERFSAQQFPDLHSELNLSSLELGDSALYFCASSSPDLAGEAVGTDTQYFGPGTRLTVL.

The V and J genes are TRBV19 and TRBJ2-3; D might be TRBD1 (5 bases). V lost 4 bases to trimming and J lost 3 bases, with 8 bases between them. In germline, CDR1 is LNHDA, CDR2 SQIVND (reference sequence). The CDR3 contains 13 residues. The CDR3 protein is CASSTGLTDTQYF. The CDR3 DNA sequence: TGTGCCAGTAGTACAGGGTTGACAGATACGCAGTATTTT.

This clone showed up just a few times. CDR3 nucleotide sequence: TGCGCCAGCAGCCCGGGGGGAGAAGAGTACGAGCAGTACTTC. The encoded protein is CASSPGGEEYEQYF. This chain uses TRBV5-1 with TRBJ2-7; the match to TRBD2 covers 7 bases. The germline gives CDR1 SGHRS, CDR2 YFSETQ. The CDR3 length is 14 residues. V was pared by 4 bases and J by 4 bases, with 8 bases of the junction left unmatched.

The J gene is TRBJ1-4, the V gene TRBV7-8, with D maybe TRBD1 (6 bases). There are 18 residues in the CDR3. The germline V gene has CDR1 SGHVS and CDR2 FQNEAQ. V was clipped by 2 bases and J by 2 bases, with 18 bases between them. Here the CDR3 DNA reads TGTGCCAGCAGCTTACAGGGGTACAGGGTAGAGACTAATGAAAAACTGTTTTTT. The encoded protein is CASSLQGYRVETNEKLFF.

The chain joins TRBV7-6 to TRBJ2-1; D is undetermined. Looked up from germline, CDR1 is SGHVS and CDR2 is FNYEAQ. The CDR3 totals 13 residues. Trimming pared 6 bases from V and 2 bases from J, leaving 8 bases between. The CDR3 loop is CASRESTYNEQFF. DNA of the CDR3: TGTGCCAGCAGGGAGAGTACCTACAATGAGCAGTTCTTC.

This clone was counted between two and nine times. The J gene is TRBJ1-1, the V gene TRBV14; 7 bases are a match to TRBD1. Germline values: CDR1 SGHDN, CDR2 FVKESK. The CDR3 has 14 residues. The V segment lost 2 bases and the J segment 9 bases; nucleotides outside the gene matches: 9. The CDR3 spells CASSQNSRTGKAFF. CDR3 DNA sequence: TGTGCCAGCAGCCAAAATTCAAGGACAGGCAAAGCTTTCTTT.

This sequence joins TRBV12-5 and TRBJ2-1; TRBD2 matches 7 bases. The CDR3 contains 13 residues. The V gene's germline CDR1 is LGHNT and CDR2 FRNRAP. V shed 1 base and J 9 bases; nucleotides not matched to a gene: 3. The CDR3, as DNA: TGTGCTAGTGGTTTGGGAGCGGGAACTGAGCAGTTCTTC. The encoded protein is CASGLGAGTEQFF.

The chain uses TRBV29-1 and TRBJ2-7, with TRBD2 matching over 9 bases. The CDR3 consists of 14 residues. The germline V gene has CDR1 SQVTM and CDR2 ANQGSEA. After removal of 4 bases from V and 2 bases from J, the junction contained 6 bases not matched to a gene. The CDR3 protein is CSVALLAGTYEQYF. The CDR3 DNA follows: TGCAGCGTTGCCCTGCTAGCGGGAACCTACGAGCAGTACTTC.

V usage is TRBV7-2 and J usage is TRBJ2-5, with 11 bases lining up with TRBD1. The assigned J gene may be wrong: the sequence end matches TRBJ2-7 better. Per germline, CDR1 SGHTA and CDR2 FQGNSA. The CDR3 is 15 residues long. The CDR3 here is CASRPGTGGSYEQYF. The DNA for the CDR3 is TGTGCCAGCAGACCCGGGACAGGGGGTTCCTACGAGCAGTACTTC.

Only a few counts were recorded for this clone. This chain links TRBV19 with TRBJ2-7; 9 nucleotides align to TRBD2. In germline, CDR1 is LNHDA, CDR2 SQIVND (reference sequence). The junction had 12 bases not matched to a gene; V was cut back by 2 bases and J by 4 bases. The CDR3 runs to 17 residues. CDR3 coding DNA: TGTGCCAGTAGTATAAGGGGCACTAGCGGGTCCCGTTACGAGCAGTACTTC. It specifies CASSIRGTSGSRYEQYF.

This clone was counted a few times. V usage is TRBV7-2 and J usage is TRBJ1-5; 7 nucleotides match TRBD1. With 7 bases clipped from V and 6 bases from J, the junction kept 12 bases outside the gene matches. CDR3 length equals 15 residues. Germline CDR1 is SGHTA and CDR2 is FQGNSA. CDR3 sequence (DNA): TGTGCCAGCACCCCCGACAGGGCGACGGGTCAGCCCCAGCATTTT. This sequence encodes CASTPDRATGQPQHF. Combining the CDR3 with reference TRBV7-2 and TRBJ1-5 gives the whole variable domain GAGVSQSPSNKVTEKGKDVELRCDPISGHTALYWYRQSLGQGLEFLIYFQGNSAPDKSGLPSDRFSAERTGGSVSTLTIQRTQQEDSAVYLCASTPDRATGQPQHFGDGTRLSIL.

The chain joins TRBV7-2 to TRBJ2-1; D possibly corresponds to TRBD2 (7 bases). The CDR3 runs to 15 residues. V was pared by 1 base and J by 7 bases, with 14 bases between. The germline gives CDR1 SGHTA, CDR2 FQGNSA. The CDR3 loop reads CASSLEGGLENEQFF. CDR3 DNA sequence: TGTGCCAGCAGCTTAGAGGGGGGGTTGGAAAATGAGCAGTTCTTC.

The rearrangement joins TRBV28 to TRBJ1-1, with a possible D match to TRBD1 (5 bases). V was clipped by 5 bases and J by 6 bases, with 31 bases between them. This CDR3 has 19 amino acids. CDR1 is MDHEN, CDR2 SYDVKM, per germline. CDR3 sequence: CASSIIEAGGVLRISEAFF. CDR3 bases: TGTGCCAGCAGTATCATTGAAGCGGGAGGGGTCTTGAGAATCTCTGAAGCTTTCTTT.

This chain connects TRBV6-4 to TRBJ2-3; D call uncertain. Germline values: CDR1 MRHNA, CDR2 SNTAGT. The CDR3 consists of 18 residues. Trimming left V 0 bases short and J 2 bases short, with 18 bases between. The CDR3 nucleotides are TGTGCCAGCAGTGACTCTCATGCACTACCAATTTCCACAGATACGCAGTATTTT. Translated, it gives CASSDSHALPISTDTQYF.

The chain carries TRBV7-9 and TRBJ1-4, with 7 positions matching TRBD1. CDR3 length: 14 amino acids. The trim removed 6 bases at V and 7 bases at J, leaving 8 bases unmatched. Germline V gene data show CDR1 as SEHNR and CDR2 as FQNEAQ (reference sequence). The CDR3 sequence is CASRPGGGGEKLFF. DNA of the CDR3: TGTGCCAGCAGGCCGGGAGGGGGCGGTGAAAAACTGTTTTTT.

This clone was found once. The chain carries TRBV10-3 and TRBJ1-6, with 8 bases matching TRBD1. The germline CDR1 and CDR2 sequences are ENHRY and SYGVKD. The junction had 5 bases not matched to a gene; V was cut back by 0 bases and J by 10 bases. There are 15 residues in the CDR3. The DNA of the CDR3 is TGTGCCATCAGTGAGTCCGGGACAGGCGGCTCACCCCTCCACTTT. Protein: CAISESGTGGSPLHF.

This clone was seen a few times. This chain uses TRBV6-5 with TRBJ1-1, with TRBD1 as a possible D gene (6 bases). CDR1 MNHEY and CDR2 SVGAGI come from the germline V gene. V gave up 8 bases and J gave up 7 bases, with 23 bases separating them. CDR3 length: 15 residues. For the CDR3, the DNA is TGTGCCAGCTTACCCCGAAATCGACAACAGGGTGAAGCTTTCTTT. Translating it yields CASLPRNRQQGEAFF.

This clone was counted a few times. The chain carries TRBV6-5 and TRBJ2-7, with 12 bases matching TRBD2. Per germline, CDR1 MNHEY and CDR2 SVGAGI. CDR3 length equals 16 residues. The ends lost 4 bases at V and 3 bases at J; junction bases unmatched: 7. The CDR3 reads CASSSPGLAGSYEQYF. For the CDR3, the DNA is TGTGCCAGCAGTTCCCCCGGACTAGCGGGAAGCTACGAGCAGTACTTC.

The chain links TRBV7-6 to TRBJ2-2; D is perhaps TRBD1 (6 bases). There are 14 residues in the CDR3. The germline CDR1 and CDR2 sequences are SGHVS and FNYEAQ. Between the trimmed V and J ends, which lost 8 bases and 4 bases, there was a span of 14 bases. This CDR3 is CASGNTGSTGELFF. The CDR3 DNA sequence: TGTGCCAGCGGCAATACAGGGTCCACCGGGGAGCTGTTTTTT. The whole variable domain, filled in from reference TRBV7-6 and TRBJ2-2, reads GAGVSQSPRYKVTKRGQDVALRCDPISGHVSLYWYRQALGQGPEFLTYFNYEAQQDKSGLPNDRFSAERPEGSISTLTIQRTEQRDSAMYRCASGNTGSTGELFFGEGSRLTVL.

The chain has TRBV4-1 and TRBJ2-3; 7 nucleotides line up with TRBD2. J gave up 5 bases and V 3 bases, and 5 bases lay outside the gene matches. This CDR3 comprises 14 residues. Germline CDR1 and CDR2: MGHRA and YSYEKL. The CDR3 reads CASSQSGARDTQYF. CDR3 nucleotide sequence: TGCGCCAGCAGCCAGAGCGGGGCCCGAGATACGCAGTATTTT.

In this sample, this clone turned up once. The chain uses TRBV18 and TRBJ1-4; 7 nucleotides agree with TRBD1. The CDR3 runs to 13 residues. The V and J ends lost 3 bases and 9 bases, in that order; junction bases with no gene match: 4. Germline lookup yields CDR1 KGHSH and CDR2 LQKENI. Here the CDR3 reads CASSPDREQKLFF. The CDR3 DNA sequence: TGTGCCAGCTCACCCGACAGGGAACAAAAACTGTTTTTT.

V gene TRBV7-2 combines with J gene TRBJ1-1, with 8 nucleotides matching TRBD1. With V trimmed by 5 bases and J by 4 bases, 15 bases remained unmatched. Germline CDR1 SGHTA, CDR2 FQGNSA. The CDR3 covers 17 residues. As DNA, the CDR3 is TGTGCCAGCAGCCAAAAGCGGACAGGGAGGGGGAGCACTGAAGCTTTCTTT. Translated, it gives CASSQKRTGRGSTEAFF.